These T cell receptor beta chains were read from a single sample in a study of blood T cell repertoires in COVID-19. The table came from immunoSEQ multiplex PCR; TCRdb's copy has only in-frame clones and leaves some out. The sample has about 87,000 clones; around nine tenths are singletons. The sequenced sample consisted of peripheral blood. The receptors derive from a middle-aged man with acute or convalescent COVID-19. The CDR3 runs from the conserved cysteine through the conserved F or W. A D gene is named only where the DNA matches it firmly. Size is omitted from some rows. Given values are once, few, many or a class for expanded clones.

CATSDSTGPDTQYF	TGTGCCACCAGTGATTCGACAGGGCCGGATACGCAGTATTTT	TRBV24-1	.	TRBJ2-3	TRBD1
CASSPRLDGYNEQFF	TGTGCCAGCAGTCCTCGACTAGACGGATACAATGAGCAGTTCTTC	TRBV11-2	.	TRBJ2-1	.
CASSIQLAGGPFNEQFF	TGTGCCAGTAGTATCCAACTAGCGGGAGGGCCTTTCAATGAGCAGTTCTTC	TRBV19	.	TRBJ2-1	TRBD2
CASSPRQGAGNQPQHF	TGTGCCAGTAGCCCCCGACAGGGGGCAGGCAATCAGCCCCAGCATTTT	TRBV19	.	TRBJ1-5	TRBD1
CASTRGGVYGYTF	TGTGCCAGTACCCGTGGGGGGGTCTATGGCTACACCTTC	TRBV19	.	TRBJ1-2	.
CASTQDRMSTEAFF	TGCGCCAGCACCCAGGACAGGATGAGCACTGAAGCTTTCTTT	TRBV5-1	.	TRBJ1-1	TRBD1
CASRSGTGGRGYTF	TGCGCCAGCAGAAGTGGGACAGGGGGCCGGGGCTACACCTTC	TRBV5-1	once	TRBJ1-2	TRBD1
CASSPEGLQGSTEAFF	TGTGCCAGCTCACCGGAGGGCCTGCAAGGAAGCACTGAAGCTTTCTTT	TRBV18	.	TRBJ1-1	.
CASSLTGDVSYTGELFF	TGTGCCAGCAGCTTGACAGGGGACGTATCTTACACCGGGGAGCTGTTTTTT	TRBV5-5	.	TRBJ2-2	TRBD1
CASSLAPTLAGGTDTQYF	TGTGCCAGCAGCTTGGCCCCTACACTAGCGGGAGGGACAGATACGCAGTATTTT	TRBV5-4	.	TRBJ2-3	TRBD2
CASSLLLAGGSTGELFF	TGTGCCAGCAGCTTACTCCTAGCGGGAGGTAGCACCGGGGAGCTGTTTTTT	TRBV7-2	once	TRBJ2-2	TRBD2
CASSIRDRGPSGCTF	TGTGCCAGTAGTATAAGGGACAGGGGACCGTCGGGGTGCACCTTC	TRBV19	.	TRBJ1-2	TRBD1
CASSPTTIGQGNTEAFF	TGTGCCAGCAGTCCCACGACGATCGGACAGGGAAACACTGAAGCTTTCTTT	TRBV6-6	.	TRBJ1-1	TRBD1
CASSPRTSGDEQYF	TGTGCCAGCAGCCCCCGGACTAGCGGTGACGAGCAGTACTTC	TRBV9	.	TRBJ2-7	TRBD2
CATSDLSGGGPYEQYF	TGTGCCACCAGTGATTTAAGCGGGGGGGGGCCCTACGAGCAGTACTTC	TRBV24-1	.	TRBJ2-7	TRBD2
CATSAGREQYF	TGTGCCACCAGTGCGGGTAGGGAGCAGTACTTC	TRBV24-1	.	TRBJ2-7	.
CASSPGKTQETQYF	TGTGCCAGTAGTCCCGGGAAAACTCAAGAGACCCAGTACTTC	TRBV19	.	TRBJ2-5	.
CASSLAGADGYTF	TGTGCCAGCAGCTTAGCGGGGGCGGACGGCTACACCTTC	TRBV7-9	.	TRBJ1-2	.
CASSVAWGQDNEKLFF	TGTGCCAGCAGCGTGGCGTGGGGACAGGATAATGAAAAACTGTTTTTT	TRBV9	.	TRBJ1-4	TRBD1
CASSIDLAGGMETGELFF	TGTGCCAGTAGTATAGATCTAGCGGGGGGAATGGAAACCGGGGAGCTGTTTTTT	TRBV19	.	TRBJ2-2	TRBD2
CASSQFEGDGYTF	TGTGCCAGCAGCCAATTTGAAGGGGATGGCTACACCTTC	TRBV3-1/TRBV3-2	.	TRBJ1-2	.
CASSVAGVSTEAFF	TGTGCCAGCAGCGTAGCCGGGGTGAGCACTGAAGCTTTCTTT	TRBV9	.	TRBJ1-1	.
CASSAVTGGIGYTF	TGTGCCAGCAGTGCTGTGACAGGGGGAATAGGCTACACCTTC	TRBV2	once	TRBJ1-2	TRBD1
CASSPPRLPGGVNEQFF	TGCGCCAGCAGCCCCCCCCGGCTTCCGGGAGGAGTAAATGAGCAGTTCTTC	TRBV4-1	once	TRBJ2-1	TRBD2
CASSLVGTGGDHYGYTF	TGCGCCAGCAGCTTGGTTGGGACAGGGGGTGATCATTATGGCTACACCTTC	TRBV5-1	few	TRBJ1-2	TRBD1
CASSLAGGYTEAFF	TGTGCCAGCAGCTTGGCTGGGGGGTACACTGAAGCTTTCTTT	TRBV5-6	.	TRBJ1-1	.
CASSLQGSPLHF	TGTGCCAGCAGTTTACAGGGATCACCCCTCCACTTT	TRBV27	once	TRBJ1-6	.
CASMDRDYEQYF	TGTGCCAGCATGGACAGGGACTACGAGCAGTACTTC	TRBV12-3/TRBV12-4	.	TRBJ2-7	TRBD1
CASSYSGARTDTQYF	TGTGCCAGCAGTTATAGCGGGGCCCGCACAGATACGCAGTATTTT	TRBV6-5	.	TRBJ2-3	TRBD2
CAWRTGFGEAFF	TGTGCCTGGAGGACAGGGTTTGGGGAAGCTTTCTTT	TRBV30	.	TRBJ1-1	TRBD1
CASSLKGGPGDTQYF	TGTGCCAGCAGCTTAAAGGGGGGGCCCGGAGATACGCAGTATTTT	TRBV7-2	.	TRBJ2-3	.
CAWRADSNQPQHF	TGTGCCTGGAGGGCAGATAGCAATCAGCCCCAGCATTTT	TRBV30	.	TRBJ1-5	.
CASSSGGGYGYTF	TGCGCCAGCAGCTCAGGGGGCGGCTATGGCTACACCTTC	TRBV10-1	.	TRBJ1-2	TRBD1
CAWHRETEAFF	TGTGCCTGGCACAGAGAGACTGAAGCTTTCTTT	TRBV30	.	TRBJ1-1	.
CASSPPPLGGHGELFF	TGTGCCAGCAGCCCCCCACCCCTGGGGGGGCATGGGGAGCTGTTTTTT	TRBV5-4	.	TRBJ2-2	.
CASSSPRGGAVGTQYF	TGTGCCAGCAGTTCACCTCGGGGGGGGGCAGTTGGTACGCAGTATTTT	TRBV27	.	TRBJ2-3	TRBD2
CASSQRSGGRGDEQFF	TGTGCCAGCAGCCAACGTAGCGGGGGGAGAGGGGATGAGCAGTTCTTC	TRBV3-1/TRBV3-2	once	TRBJ2-1	TRBD2
CASSFKAGNIQYF	TGTGCCAGCAGCTTTAAGGCGGGAAACATTCAGTACTTC	TRBV11-2	.	TRBJ2-4	.